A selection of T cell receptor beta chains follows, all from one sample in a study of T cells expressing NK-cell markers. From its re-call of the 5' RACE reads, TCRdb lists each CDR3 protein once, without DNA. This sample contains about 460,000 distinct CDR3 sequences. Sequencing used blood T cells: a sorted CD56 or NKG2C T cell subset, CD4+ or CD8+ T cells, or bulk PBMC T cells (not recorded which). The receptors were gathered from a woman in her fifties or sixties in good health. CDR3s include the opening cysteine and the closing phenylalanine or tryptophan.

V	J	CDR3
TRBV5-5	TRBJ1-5	CASSIAGGSNQPQHF
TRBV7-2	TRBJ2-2	CASSLTGTGGFGELFF
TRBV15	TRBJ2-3	CATSRAGVGDTQYF
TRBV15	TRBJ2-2	CATSRDPRNTGELFF
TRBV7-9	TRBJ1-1	CASFDGGNTEAFF
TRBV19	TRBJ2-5	CASSMGLAIETQYF
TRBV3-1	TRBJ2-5	CASSQTDRAETQYF
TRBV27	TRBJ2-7	CASMKGSSYEQYF
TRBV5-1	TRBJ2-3	CASSSELGSSTDTQYF
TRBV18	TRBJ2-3	CASSSASTDTQYF
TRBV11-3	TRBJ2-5	CASSLVIGALYQETQYF
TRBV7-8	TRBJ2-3	CARVTSGRVDTQYF
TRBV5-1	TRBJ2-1	CASSLRGLAVYNEQFF
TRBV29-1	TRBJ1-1	CSGTPGQAEAFF
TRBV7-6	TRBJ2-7	CASSPDRTTQYF
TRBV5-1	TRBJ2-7	CASSPWGQSYEQYF
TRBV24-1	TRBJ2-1	CATSEPPSGSYNEQFF